The entry that follows covers one TCR beta chain sequence. The germline V and J ends were trimmed by 4 bases and 8 bases, with 6 bases remaining between them. Germline CDR1 reads SNHLY; CDR2 reads FYNNEI. CDR3 length: 11 residues. The data are from a study of memory CD4+ T cells and cytomegalovirus serostatus. Single viable CD3+CD4+CD8-CD45RO+ cells were sorted as the memory CD4+ T cells. TCRdb's copy holds only in-frame clones and misses some; the assay was immunoSEQ multiplex PCR. The table has around 60,000 clones, roughly 80% seen once. The material sequenced was memory CD4+ T cells from blood. The chain links TRBV2 to TRBJ2-1; the D is unclear. The clonotype was recovered from an adult in good health and CMV-seronegative. In DNA, the CDR3 is TGTGCCAGCAGTGTTCAGGATGAGCAGTTCTTC. This sequence encodes CASSVQDEQFF.